Each of the 24 T cell receptor beta chains below was sequenced from the same sample in a study of response to subunit inactivated influenza vaccine. From the RT-PCR reads, TCRdb called clonotypes with MiXCR, one entry per CDR3 protein. Here the sample spans about 540,000 distinct CDR3 sequences, roughly 25% being singletons. These same records also appear under a second study, on T cells expressing NK-cell markers. That study adds: For TCR beta, cDNA was produced by 5'RACE template switching with UMIs.

The specimen was CD4+ T cells sorted from PBMCs, collected roughly 12 days after vaccination. The receptor source for this set is a man aged 50-59 years who received an inactivated influenza vaccine.

This sequence joins TRBV6-1 and TRBJ2-3, with 7 nucleotides matching TRBD1. This CDR3 is built from 16 residues. The J segment lost 3 bases and the V segment lost 3 bases, leaving 9 bases of the junction unmatched. Germline V gene data show CDR1 as MNHNS and CDR2 as SASEGT. The CDR3 spells CASSDGITRGTDTQYF. The CDR3 DNA reads TGTGCCAGCAGTGACGGGATAACCAGGGGGACAGATACGCAGTATTTT.

The chain carries TRBV7-2 and TRBJ2-3; 13 bases are shared with TRBD2. Germline V gives CDR1 SGHTA, CDR2 FQGNSA. The junction had 8 bases not matched to a gene; V was cut back by 6 bases and J by 2 bases. The CDR3 consists of 17 residues. The CDR3 loop reads CASSRTSGSSATDTQYF. For the CDR3, the DNA is TGTGCCAGCAGTAGGACTAGCGGGAGTTCTGCCACAGATACGCAGTATTTT. Full variable domain (remainder filled in from reference TRBV7-2 and TRBJ2-3): GAGVSQSPSNKVTEKGKDVELRCDPISGHTALYWYRQSLGQGLEFLIYFQGNSAPDKSGLPSDRFSAERTGGSVSTLTIQRTQQEDSAVYLCASSRTSGSSATDTQYFGPGTRLTVL.

There are a few counts of this clonotype. This chain uses TRBV12-3 or TRBV12-4 with TRBJ2-2; TRBD1 matches at 7 bases. V lost 3 bases and J lost 7; bases outside the gene matches: 11. This CDR3 region has 16 residues. The CDR3 loop is CASSFYTGETDGELFF. Written as DNA, the CDR3 is TGTGCCAGCAGTTTTTACACAGGGGAGACCGACGGGGAGCTGTTTTTT.

CDR3 residues: CASSRGLAVGTDTQYF. The CDR3 region has the DNA TGCGCCAGCAGCCGCGGACTAGCTGTTGGGACAGATACGCAGTATTTT. The chain links TRBV4-1 to TRBJ2-3; 8 bases are a match to TRBD2. The ends lost 4 bases at V and 3 bases at J; junction bases unmatched: 9. From germline, CDR1 is MGHRA and CDR2 YSYEKL. The CDR3 has 16 amino acids.

This clonotype was picked up a small number of times. The chain carries TRBV5-5 and TRBJ1-5, with D maybe TRBD1 (5 bases). V lost 0 bases and J lost 6, with 13 bases in between. There are 15 residues in the CDR3. The germline gives CDR1 SGHKS, CDR2 YYEKEE (reference sequence). DNA for the CDR3: TGTGCCAGCAGCTTGGTCTGGGCAGACAGTCAGCCCCAGCATTTT. The encoded protein is CASSLVWADSQPQHF.

The chain carries TRBV12-3 or TRBV12-4 and TRBJ2-5, with 9 nucleotides matching TRBD1. The CDR3 spans 17 residues. The trim removed 2 bases at V and 7 bases at J, leaving 14 bases unmatched. CDR3 region: CASSLTPGPRQGGTQYF. The CDR3 DNA sequence: TGTGCCAGCAGTTTAACGCCCGGCCCGCGACAGGGGGGGACCCAGTACTTC.

This chain uses TRBV20-1 with TRBJ2-7, with D perhaps TRBD2 (7 bases). This CDR3 has 15 amino acids. Germline CDR1 is DFQATT and CDR2 is SNEGSKA (reference sequence). The ends were cut back, 0 bases at V and 1 base at J, with 13 bases in the middle. CDR3: CSARDIRGGSYEQYF. CDR3 nucleotide sequence: TGCAGTGCTAGAGATATAAGGGGGGGGTCCTACGAGCAGTACTTC.

This clonotype showed up just once. V is TRBV2 and J is TRBJ1-5; possibly TRBD1 for D (5 bases). Germline V gives CDR1 SNHLY, CDR2 FYNNEI. This CDR3 is built from 13 residues. Trimming removed 8 bases at V and 6 bases at J, with 14 bases between. CDR3 nucleotides: TGTGCCAGCGGGGTTCGGGGCCTTCAGCCCCAGCATTTT. It is translated as CASGVRGLQPQHF. The whole variable domain, remainder taken from reference TRBV2 and TRBJ1-5, is EPEVTQTPSHQVTQMGQEVILRCVPISNHLYFYWYRQILGQKVEFLVSFYNNEISEKSEIFDDQFSVERPDGSNFTLKIRSTKLEDSAMYFCASGVRGLQPQHFGDGTRLSIL.

This rearrangement joins TRBV20-1 to TRBJ2-3; 8 bases align to TRBD1. The CDR3 spans 15 residues. The germline CDR1 and CDR2 sequences are DFQATT and SNEGSKA (reference sequence). The V and J ends lost 1 base and 6 bases, in that order; junction bases with no gene match: 9. CDR3 sequence (DNA): TGCAGTGCTAGAGTCCAACAGGGGGGTACGGATACGCAGTATTTT. Residues: CSARVQQGGTDTQYF.

V is TRBV10-3 and J is TRBJ2-3; 7 bases are shared with TRBD2. Trimming took 6 bases from V and 2 from J; bases not matched to a gene: 8. CDR3 size: 15 residues. CDR1 is ENHRY, CDR2 SYGVKD, per germline. The CDR3 protein is CAISTERGLTDTQYF. CDR3 nucleotide sequence: TGTGCCATCAGCACAGAGCGGGGCCTCACAGATACGCAGTATTTT.

J is TRBJ1-5 and V is TRBV6-2 or TRBV6-3, with 9 nucleotides matching TRBD1. Germline assignment: CDR1 MNHEY and CDR2 SVGEGT. After removal of 7 bases from V and 0 bases from J, the junction contained 4 bases not matched to a gene. CDR3 length: 15 amino acids. CDR3 sequence (DNA): TGTGCCAGCAAGACAGGGGGTAGTAGCAATCAGCCCCAGCATTTT. Its protein is CASKTGGSSNQPQHF.

This chain uses TRBV6-2 or TRBV6-3 with TRBJ1-3, with a tentative D call TRBD1 (6 bases). The V gene's germline CDR1 is MNHEY and CDR2 SVGEGT. The CDR3 has 16 amino acids. V shed 5 bases and J shed 0 bases, with 14 bases lying between them. Written as DNA, the CDR3 is TGTGCCAGCAGTACACCGGGACAACTCTCTGGAAACACCATATATTTT. Encoded protein: CASSTPGQLSGNTIYF.

A few counts support this clonotype. The chain is built from TRBV6-6 and TRBJ2-7; the match to TRBD2 covers 8 bases. Trimming cost V 6 bases and J 3 bases; bases outside gene matches: 1. The CDR3 length is 12 residues. The V gene's germline CDR1 is MNHNY and CDR2 SVGAGI (reference sequence). CDR3 protein: CASRGLVYEQYF. Written as DNA, the CDR3 is TGTGCCAGCAGGGGACTAGTCTACGAGCAGTACTTC.

This clonotype was picked up many times. The rearrangement uses TRBV12-3 or TRBV12-4 and TRBJ1-1; the D is unclear. The CDR3 contains 13 residues. V dropped 7 bases and J dropped 12 bases, with 21 bases sitting between them. The CDR3 here is CASTPPGKNIPFF. The CDR3 DNA follows: TGTGCCAGCACCCCTCCCGGGAAGAATATTCCTTTCTTT.

This clonotype was seen a few times. J is TRBJ1-2 and V is TRBV5-6; 7 nucleotides line up with TRBD1. Losses at the gene ends were 4 bases for V and 7 bases for J; bases not matched to a gene: 1. CDR3 size: 11 residues. Per germline, CDR1 SGHDT and CDR2 YYEEEE. CDR3 sequence reads: CASSTGVGYTF. The CDR3 nucleotides read TGTGCCAGCAGCACAGGGGTTGGCTACACCTTC.

The chain is built from TRBV10-2 and TRBJ1-3; D unclear. Germline loops: CDR1 WSHSY, CDR2 SAAADI. V lost 7 bases and J 0 bases, leaving 13 bases between the germline ends. The CDR3 is 15 amino acids. For the CDR3, the DNA is TGCGCCAGCAACCCAGGAAGACCCTCTGGAAACACCATATATTTT. Translation: CASNPGRPSGNTIYF.

The chain couples TRBV10-3 to TRBJ2-7, with 7 positions matching TRBD1. The CDR3 has 12 residues. J was trimmed by 8 bases and V by 2 bases; bases with no gene match: 3. Germline-derived CDR1 and CDR2 are ENHRY and SYGVKD. This chain's CDR3 is CAISEQQGQQYF. CDR3 coding DNA: TGTGCCATCAGTGAGCAACAGGGGCAGCAGTACTTC.

Only a few counts were recorded for this clonotype. V and J are TRBV15 and TRBJ1-5; TRBD1 matches 10 bases. V gave up 1 base and J gave up 3 bases; unmatched junction bases: 6. The length of the CDR3 is 17 residues. The germline V gene encodes CDR1 LNHNV and CDR2 YYDKDF (reference sequence). The CDR3 nucleotides are TGTGCCACCAGCAGAGGAGGCGACAGGGGGCACAATCAGCCCCAGCATTTT. Translating gives CATSRGGDRGHNQPQHF.

The chain combines TRBV5-1 with TRBJ2-7; 10 bases line up with TRBD1. In germline, CDR1 is SGHRS, CDR2 YFSETQ. CDR3 length equals 15 residues. V was clipped by 5 bases and J by 5 bases; unmatched bases: 10. The CDR3 protein is CASRTLTGGSDEQYF. The CDR3 nucleotides are TGCGCCAGCAGAACATTGACAGGGGGCTCGGACGAGCAGTACTTC.

The chain has TRBV4-3 and TRBJ2-6; possible D gene TRBD1, 6 bases. Germline CDR1 is LGHNA and CDR2 is YSLEER. Deletions cut 6 bases from V and 1 base from J, with 19 bases between. The length of the CDR3 is 18 residues. As DNA, the CDR3 is TGCGCCAGCAGTCGAAACAGGGACCAATATTCTGGGGCCAACGTCCTGACTTTC. It translates to CASSRNRDQYSGANVLTF.

Only a few counts were recorded for this clonotype. The chain has TRBV29-1 and TRBJ2-5; D remains unclear. The germline V gene encodes CDR1 SQVTM and CDR2 ANQGSEA. V lost 3 bases to trimming and J lost 7 bases, with 12 bases between them. The CDR3 sequence is 12 residues long. The CDR3 nucleotides read TGCAGCGTTGACTGGCTAGGCGTGACCCAGTACTTC. Translation: CSVDWLGVTQYF.

Here the CDR3 DNA reads TGCGCCAGCAGCCCTCAAGGGGGAGCGGTGGCCGGGGAGCTGTTTTTT. It is translated as CASSPQGGAVAGELFF. The chain recombines TRBV5-1 with TRBJ2-2, with a possible D match to TRBD1 (6 bases). The CDR3 runs to 16 residues. V was trimmed by 4 bases and J by 6 bases, leaving 19 bases between them. The V gene's germline CDR1 is SGHRS and CDR2 YFSETQ.

The V gene is TRBV5-1, the J gene TRBJ1-1; weak D call: TRBD1 (5 bases). CDR1 SGHRS and CDR2 YFSETQ come from the germline V gene. Trimming stripped 4 bases from V and 1 base from J, with 23 bases between. The CDR3 totals 18 residues. The CDR3 nucleotides read TGCGCCAGCAGCCCACTGGGGGTCGGTGGGCAGGGGAACACTGAAGCTTTCTTT. This codes for CASSPLGVGGQGNTEAFF.

The chain employs TRBV11-1 and TRBJ2-1; 9 positions match TRBD1. The CDR3 is 23 residues long. Germline assignment: CDR1 SGHAT and CDR2 FQDESV (reference sequence). J was trimmed by 2 bases and V by 0 bases; bases with no gene match: 23. The CDR3 sequence: CASSLASGTGWFVAGRTYNEQFF. CDR3 coding DNA: TGTGCCAGCAGCTTAGCTTCCGGGACAGGGTGGTTCGTTGCGGGGAGGACCTACAATGAGCAGTTCTTC.